These 27 T cell receptor beta chains were sequenced from one sample in a study of T-cell memory formation after mild COVID-19. TCRdb independently ran MiXCR on the 5' RACE reads; one entry per CDR3 protein. The sample has around 200,000 distinct CDR3 sequences, more than 15% seen once. The sequenced sample was PBMCs or a T cell subset sorted from them (not recorded which). The receptors were gathered from an adult woman who had mild COVID-19 (a few samples of this study predate the infection). Cell type and time point are not known.

This clonotype was seen a few times. The chain couples TRBV12-5 to TRBJ2-6; D unclear. The V gene's germline CDR1 is LGHNT and CDR2 FRNRAP. V was pared by 2 bases and J by 1 base, with 0 bases between. The CDR3 has 13 amino acids. CDR3 nucleotide sequence: TGTGCTAGTGGTTTGTCTGGGGCCAACGTCCTGACTTTC. This gives the protein CASGLSGANVLTF.

V gene TRBV6-6 combines with J gene TRBJ1-1; D possibly corresponds to TRBD1 (5 bases). There are 14 residues in the CDR3. Germline values: CDR1 MNHNY, CDR2 SVGAGI (reference sequence). V gave up 2 bases and J gave up 4 bases, with 11 bases separating them. The CDR3 sequence: CASSYQGFTTEAFF. The DNA of the CDR3 is TGTGCCAGCAGTTACCAGGGCTTTACCACTGAAGCTTTCTTT.

This clonotype came up a few times. J is TRBJ2-2 and V is TRBV7-9, with 7 bases identical to TRBD2. V lost 6 bases and J lost 3; bases outside the gene matches: 16. The length of the CDR3 is 18 residues. The germline gives CDR1 SEHNR, CDR2 FQNEAQ (reference sequence). The CDR3 region is CASRKRGLREEHTGELFF. Here the CDR3 DNA reads TGTGCCAGCAGAAAAAGGGGTCTACGGGAGGAACACACCGGGGAGCTGTTTTTT.

This clonotype was seen ten or more times. The V gene is TRBV24-1, the J gene TRBJ2-2; D is perhaps TRBD2 (5 bases). This CDR3 contains 13 residues. Looked up from germline, CDR1 is KGHDR and CDR2 is SFDVKD. The V end lost 8 bases, the J end lost 7 bases, and 13 bases lay between the germline ends. The DNA for the CDR3 is TGTGCCACCATGGAGGAATGGGGCGGGGAGCTGTTTTTT. Its protein is CATMEEWGGELFF.

The chain combines TRBV20-1 with TRBJ2-2; no clear D. V shed 7 bases and J shed 1 base, with 7 bases lying between them. CDR1 DFQATT and CDR2 SNEGSKA come from the germline V gene (reference sequence). The CDR3 loop spans 12 amino acids. CDR3 coding DNA: TGCAGTGGCTCTCAGAACACCGGGGAGCTGTTTTTT. This gives the protein CSGSQNTGELFF.

A note on this clonotype: Mismatch with germline at one junction end may stem from a read error. V and J are TRBV7-7 and TRBJ2-5; 8 nucleotides match TRBD2. Germline assignment: CDR1 SSHAT and CDR2 FNYEAQ (reference sequence). The CDR3 extends over 15 amino acids. This chain's CDR3 is CASSLTGRARETQYF. CDR3 nucleotide sequence: TGTGCTAGCAGCTTAACCGGGAGGGCCCGGGAGACCCAGTACTTC.

This clonotype has more than one count but fewer than ten. This rearrangement joins TRBV7-3 to TRBJ2-7; TRBD2 aligns across 9 bases. Per germline, CDR1 SGHTA and CDR2 FQGTGA. With 1 base clipped from V and 0 bases from J, the junction kept 7 bases outside the gene matches. The CDR3 totals 17 residues. This CDR3 is CASSLKVAGVISYEQYF. For the CDR3, the DNA is TGTGCCAGCAGCTTAAAGGTAGCGGGGGTAATCTCCTACGAGCAGTACTTC.

This clonotype was counted only a few times. This chain links TRBV12-3 or TRBV12-4 with TRBJ1-6, with D possibly being TRBD1 (5 bases). This CDR3 contains 12 residues. Trimming cost V 7 bases and J 9 bases, with 10 bases left between them. The CDR3 DNA follows: TGTGCCAGCAACTTCGGGACTTCACCCCTCCACTTT. As protein: CASNFGTSPLHF.

This chain connects TRBV6-4 to TRBJ2-1; D gene ambiguous. Trimming stripped 5 bases from V and 14 bases from J, with 16 bases between. This CDR3 is 12 amino acids long. From germline, CDR1 is MRHNA and CDR2 SNTAGT. For the CDR3, the DNA is TGTGCCAGCAGTTATCCCATAGTCCTGGAGTTCTTC. This encodes CASSYPIVLEFF.

This clonotype was observed a handful of times. The V call is TRBV30, the J call TRBJ2-2; D is uncertain. The germline gives CDR1 GTSNPN, CDR2 SVGIG (reference sequence). The V end lost 2 bases, the J end lost 2 bases, and 6 bases lay between the germline ends. The CDR3 is 13 residues long. CDR3 DNA: TGTGCCTGGAGTAGGCTTAACACCGGGGAGCTGTTTTTT. Its protein is CAWSRLNTGELFF.

The J gene is TRBJ1-5, the V gene TRBV7-9; no clear D gene. The CDR3 contains 15 residues. The V gene lost 2 bases and the J gene lost 1 base, with 9 bases spanning the gap. Germline assignment: CDR1 SEHNR and CDR2 FQNEAQ (reference sequence). Here the CDR3 DNA reads TGTGCCAGCAGCTTAAATCTGGGGAGCAATCAGCCCCAGCATTTT. Protein sequence: CASSLNLGSNQPQHF.

The table lists this clonotype with many counts. The V call is TRBV7-6, the J call TRBJ2-6; no firm D call. This CDR3 spans 14 amino acids. Trimming took 1 base from V and 3 from J, leaving 4 bases between them. Germline V CDR1 and CDR2: SGHVS, FNYEAQ. For the CDR3, the DNA is TGTGCCAGCAGCTTAGGGGGTGGGGCCAACGTCCTGACTTTC. It encodes CASSLGGGANVLTF. The whole variable domain, filled in from reference TRBV7-6 and TRBJ2-6, reads GAGVSQSPRYKVTKRGQDVALRCDPISGHVSLYWYRQALGQGPEFLTYFNYEAQQDKSGLPNDRFSAERPEGSISTLTIQRTEQRDSAMYRCASSLGGGANVLTFGAGSRLTVL.

The chain carries TRBV10-3 and TRBJ2-3; the D gene could be TRBD1 or TRBD2 (5 bases each). Germline V gene lookup returns CDR1 ENHRY and CDR2 SYGVKD. V gave up 10 bases and J gave up 2 bases, with 22 bases separating them. This CDR3 has 16 amino acids. CDR3 sequence reads: CATQPGFGGLTDTQYF. The CDR3 DNA follows: TGTGCCACCCAACCAGGGTTTGGCGGGCTCACAGATACGCAGTATTTT.

This clonotype was counted only a few times. The V gene is TRBV12-3 or TRBV12-4, the J gene TRBJ2-5; D unclear. CDR3 length: 10 amino acids. Trimming left V 5 bases short and J 6 bases short, with 4 bases between. This chain's CDR3 is CASSGKTQYF. CDR3 in DNA: TGTGCCAGCAGTGGGAAGACCCAGTACTTC.

CDR3 residues: CASSVAPGTIQETQYF. The CDR3 region has the DNA TGTGCCAGCAGCGTAGCTCCCGGGACTATCCAAGAGACCCAGTACTTC. This rearrangement joins TRBV9 to TRBJ2-5, with TRBD2 matching 7 bases. The CDR3 consists of 16 residues. Germline V gene lookup returns CDR1 SGDLS and CDR2 YYNGEE. J lost 1 base, V lost 0 bases, and 6 bases had no gene match.

This clonotype showed up just a few times. The CDR3 spells CASSPRGQQGNPPEAFF. Here the CDR3 DNA reads TGTGCCAGCAGCCCTAGGGGACAACAGGGGAATCCACCTGAAGCTTTCTTT. The rearrangement uses TRBV11-2 and TRBJ1-1; 7 nucleotides align to TRBD1. This CDR3 spans 17 amino acids. J gave up 6 bases and V 5 bases, and 18 bases lay outside the gene matches. Germline CDR1 and CDR2: SGHAT and FQNNGV.

This clonotype was counted at least ten times. The gene calls are TRBV7-2 and TRBJ2-5, with D perhaps TRBD1 (5 bases). Germline CDR1 SGHTA, CDR2 FQGNSA. V gave up 0 bases and J gave up 1 base, with 6 bases separating them. The CDR3 contains 14 residues. DNA of the CDR3: TGTGCCAGCAGCTTAGCAGGGGCCCAAGAGACCCAGTACTTC. Translation: CASSLAGAQETQYF.

This clonotype was found a few times. CDR3 region: CASSPLLGRGRKYEQYF. CDR3 DNA sequence: TGTGCCAGCAGCCCCCTTCTGGGGAGGGGACGAAAGTACGAGCAGTACTTC. The chain is built from TRBV7-2 and TRBJ2-7; 7 bases match TRBD2. The junction had 17 bases not matched to a gene; V was cut back by 5 bases and J by 4 bases. Germline V gives CDR1 SGHTA, CDR2 FQGNSA. This CDR3 is built from 17 residues.

V usage is TRBV24-1 and J usage is TRBJ1-1, with D uncertain. There are 13 residues in the CDR3. V was trimmed by 9 bases and J by 6 bases, leaving 16 bases between them. From germline, CDR1 is KGHDR and CDR2 SFDVKD. CDR3 region: CATSDEVGAEAFF. CDR3 in DNA: TGTGCCACCTCTGATGAGGTTGGCGCTGAAGCTTTCTTT.

This chain joins TRBV24-1 and TRBJ2-2, with unresolved D. Germline V gives CDR1 KGHDR, CDR2 SFDVKD. The CDR3 is 12 amino acids. Trimming took off 7 bases at V and 2 bases at J, with 4 bases between the two ends. DNA of the CDR3: TGTGCCACCAGATCCAACACCGGGGAGCTGTTTTTT. Protein: CATRSNTGELFF.

In its sample, this clonotype was seen a few times. V usage is TRBV7-9 and J usage is TRBJ2-3; 10 bases fit TRBD1. Germline CDR1 is SEHNR and CDR2 is FQNEAQ (reference sequence). Trimming at V came to 4 bases and at J to 1 base, leaving 14 bases not matched to a gene. The CDR3 loop spans 19 amino acids. CDR3 sequence reads: CASSSRTGGGLRGTDTQYF. DNA of the CDR3: TGTGCCAGCAGCTCGAGGACAGGGGGGGGTCTCCGGGGCACAGATACGCAGTATTTT.

There are many counts of this clonotype. This chain uses TRBV4-1 with TRBJ2-3; D may match TRBD1 or TRBD2 (5 bases each). The CDR3 sequence is 16 residues long. Trimming removed 4 bases from V and 1 base from J, with 15 bases in between. Germline lookup yields CDR1 MGHRA and CDR2 YSYEKL. The CDR3 DNA sequence: TGCGCCAGCAGCCCGATGGGACCGATAGGCACAGATACGCAGTATTTT. This gives the protein CASSPMGPIGTDTQYF.

The chain joins TRBV2 to TRBJ2-7; TRBD2 matches at 12 bases. In germline, CDR1 is SNHLY, CDR2 FYNNEI. Losses at the gene ends were 6 bases for V and 0 bases for J; bases not matched to a gene: 6. The CDR3 extends over 16 amino acids. CDR3 coding DNA: TGTGCCAGCAGGACTCCGACTAGCGGGAGCTCCTACGAGCAGTACTTC. This gives the protein CASRTPTSGSSYEQYF. The variable domain in full, completed from reference TRBV2 and TRBJ2-7, reads EPEVTQTPSHQVTQMGQEVILRCVPISNHLYFYWYRQILGQKVEFLVSFYNNEISEKSEIFDDQFSVERPDGSNFTLKIRSTKLEDSAMYFCASRTPTSGSSYEQYFGPGTRLTVT.

This chain joins TRBV12-3 or TRBV12-4 and TRBJ2-3; unclear D gene. CDR3 size: 15 residues. V gave up 6 bases and J gave up 1 base, with 14 bases separating them. The CDR3 here is CASSASGLGTDTQYF. Here the CDR3 DNA reads TGTGCCAGCAGCGCTTCAGGCCTAGGCACAGATACGCAGTATTTT.

The V call is TRBV6-6, the J call TRBJ2-1; 7 bases line up with TRBD2. Looked up from germline, CDR1 is MNHNY and CDR2 is SVGAGI (reference sequence). The V and J ends lost 2 bases and 4 bases, in that order; junction bases with no gene match: 8. CDR3 size: 16 residues. The CDR3 sequence: CASSYLRGEGYNEQFF. CDR3 nucleotide sequence: TGTGCCAGCAGTTACCTCCGGGGGGAGGGTTACAATGAGCAGTTCTTC.

This clonotype was seen many times. This CDR3 reads CASSLISTSTDTQYF. DNA for the CDR3: TGTGCCAGCAGCTTAATCAGTACGTCAACAGATACGCAGTATTTT. V gene TRBV7-3 combines with J gene TRBJ2-3; D remains ambiguous. Germline loops: CDR1 SGHTA, CDR2 FQGTGA. This CDR3 is 15 amino acids long. Trimming shortened V by 1 base and J by 3 bases, and 11 bases separated the two germline ends.

Sample share makes this clonotype medium-sized. This sequence joins TRBV5-1 and TRBJ2-5, with 8 bases fitting TRBD1. In germline, CDR1 is SGHRS, CDR2 YFSETQ. The CDR3 sequence is 15 residues long. Trimming removed 5 bases from V and 3 bases from J; junction bases left unmatched: 9. For the CDR3, the DNA is TGCGCCAGCAGGACGCGCATGACAGGGGAAGAGACCCAGTACTTC. It translates to CASRTRMTGEETQYF.